The rows below give T cell receptor beta chains drawn from one sample of a study of cytomegalovirus exposure and HLA in healthy donors. Profiled with immunoSEQ multiplex PCR; TCRdb holds only in-frame clones, not every one. The table records a few hundred thousand clones, around 83% of them present only once. The sample was PBMCs. The source is a girl aged 5-17 years in good health and CMV-seronegative. CDR3s include the opening cysteine and the closing phenylalanine or tryptophan. The D gene is left open where the match is weak. Rows may omit the clone size; those that give it use once, few, many or a size class.

J | V | length | size | D | CDR3 | DNA
TRBJ1-2 | TRBV6-1 | 13 | . | . | CASRGAQEGGYTF | TGTGCCAGCAGAGGCGCCCAGGAGGGTGGCTACACCTTC
TRBJ1-5 | TRBV7-8 | 16 | . | . | CASSLAVQTVNQPQHF | TGTGCCAGCAGCTTAGCGGTACAGACAGTCAATCAGCCCCAGCATTTT
TRBJ2-2 | TRBV6-5 | 15 | . | TRBD2 | CASRREGTWGGELFF | TGTGCCAGCAGGCGGGAGGGGACCTGGGGCGGGGAGCTGTTTTTT
TRBJ2-1 | TRBV19 | 12 | once | . | CASSITGDEQFF | TGTGCCAGTAGTATAACGGGGGACGAGCAGTTCTTC
TRBJ2-7 | TRBV6-1 | 18 | . | . | CASSEQVTGSIGLYEQYF | TGTGCCAGCAGTGAACAAGTAACAGGGAGTATAGGGCTCTACGAGCAGTACTTC
TRBJ1-2 | TRBV5-4 | 12 | . | . | CASSPEDYGYTF | TGTGCCAGCTCGCCAGAGGACTATGGCTACACCTTC
TRBJ1-1 | TRBV19 | 14 | . | . | CASSLGGRNTEAFF | TGTGCCAGTAGTCTGGGGGGGAGAAACACTGAAGCTTTCTTT
TRBJ2-7 | TRBV27 | 12 | . | . | CASRRASSEQYF | TGTGCCAGCAGGCGAGCTAGCTCCGAGCAGTACTTC
TRBJ2-1 | TRBV21-1 | 18 | . | . | CASSKVQRGGKSYNEQFF | TGTGCCAGCAGCAAAGTCCAGCGGGGGGGCAAATCCTACAATGAGCAGTTCTTC
TRBJ1-1 | TRBV10-3 | 18 | . | . | CAISERGGGYGDNTEAFF | TGTGCCATCAGTGAAAGAGGGGGGGGTTACGGGGACAACACTGAAGCTTTCTTT
TRBJ2-7 | TRBV7-2 | 15 | . | TRBD1 | CASTHFGTAPYEQYF | TGTGCCAGCACACACTTCGGGACAGCCCCCTACGAGCAGTACTTC
TRBJ1-1 | TRBV30 | 13 | once | . | CAWSRGENTEAFF | TGTGCCTGGAGTCGGGGGGAGAACACTGAAGCTTTCTTT
TRBJ1-2 | TRBV2 | 12 | . | TRBD1 | CASSGQGYGYTF | TGTGCCAGCAGTGGACAGGGCTATGGCTACACCTTC
TRBJ1-3 | TRBV6-1 | 13 | . | . | CASSTLGGNTIYF | TGTGCCAGCTCGACACTGGGCGGAAACACCATATATTTT
TRBJ2-1 | TRBV9 | 18 | . | TRBD1 | CASSVSPSPPTGIHEQFF | TGTGCCAGCAGCGTGTCCCCGTCCCCCCCGACAGGGATCCATGAGCAGTTCTTC
TRBJ1-2 | TRBV5-4 | 15 | . | . | CASSLGGGANYGYTF | TGTGCCAGCAGCTTGGGTGGGGGGGCTAACTATGGCTACACCTTC
TRBJ1-3 | TRBV9 | 17 | . | . | CASSVTQGLFSGNTIYF | TGTGCCAGCAGCGTAACCCAGGGCCTCTTTAGCGGAAACACCATATATTTT